A selection of T cell receptor beta chains follows, all from one sample in a study of control samples from healthy donors and cancer patients. Profiled with immunoSEQ multiplex PCR; TCRdb holds only in-frame clones, not every one. Found here are some 34,000 clones, about 94% of them singletons; the top ten hold under 2%. Specimen: PBMCs. These receptors all stem from a middle-aged man with colorectal cancer. CDR3s include the opening cysteine and the closing phenylalanine or tryptophan. The D gene is left open where the match is weak. The listing skips clone size in some rows; elsewhere it reads once, few, many or a size class.

TRBV6-1	NA	16	NA	TRBJ2-1	TGTGCCAGCAGTGAATATAGGAGACAGGTATACAATGAGCAGTTCTTC	CASSEYRRQVYNEQFF
TRBV7-9	NA	12	NA	TRBJ2-5	TGTGCCAGCAGCTTGAGCAGAGAGACCCAGTACTTC	CASSLSRETQYF
TRBV6-5	NA	11	NA	TRBJ2-5	TGTGCCACCGGGAGCTGGGAGACCCAGTACTTC	CATGSWETQYF
TRBV2	NA	12	NA	TRBJ2-2	TGTGCCAGCACCAGGGTGAATGGGGAGCTGTTTTTT	CASTRVNGELFF
TRBV21-1	NA	15	NA	TRBJ2-2	TGTGCCAGCAGCACCAGGGACCAGTCCACCGGGGAGCTGTTTTTT	CASSTRDQSTGELFF
TRBV15	NA	15	NA	TRBJ2-5	TGTGCCACCAGCCGACAGGGAGGTTGGCAAGAGACCCAGTACTTC	CATSRQGGWQETQYF
TRBV12-3/TRBV12-4	NA	13	TRBD1	TRBJ1-1	TGTGCCATCAGGTCAGGGGGCAGGGCTGAAGCTTTCTTT	CAIRSGGRAEAFF
TRBV2	NA	15	NA	TRBJ1-5	TGTGCCAGCAGTGGACGACAGAATAGCAATCAGCCCCAGCATTTT	CASSGRQNSNQPQHF
TRBV11-1	NA	13	NA	TRBJ1-2	TGTGCCAGCAGTACAGGGTCTGTCTATGGCTACACCTTC	CASSTGSVYGYTF
TRBV11-3	once	15	TRBD2	TRBJ2-3	TGTGCCAGCAGCTTAGTAGCGGGGAAGACAGATACGCAGTATTTT	CASSLVAGKTDTQYF
TRBV5-8	NA	15	NA	TRBJ2-7	TGTGCCAGCAGCTTCGGGACCCTAGAGGGAGACGAGCAGTACTTC	CASSFGTLEGDEQYF
TRBV7-8	NA	16	NA	TRBJ1-3	TGTGCCAGCAGCCCCACCGACCGGAGCTCTGGAAACACCATATATTTT	CASSPTDRSSGNTIYF
TRBV5-1	NA	14	TRBD2	TRBJ2-5	TGCGCCAGCAGCTTGCCCGGGGGGGGAGAGACCCAGTACTTC	CASSLPGGGETQYF
TRBV7-2	NA	18	NA	TRBJ2-7	TGTGCCAGCAGCTATGCAGGCGGGGTTAGGCCCGTTTGGGACGAGCAGTACTTC	CASSYAGGVRPVWDEQYF
TRBV19	NA	13	NA	TRBJ2-1	TGTGCCAGTAGTACCTTCCGGTACAATGAGCAGTTCTTC	CASSTFRYNEQFF
TRBV7-2	once	16	NA	TRBJ2-6	TGTGCCAGCAGCCCGCGGACAGCGGCTGGGGCCAACGTCCTGACTTTC	CASSPRTAAGANVLTF
TRBV6-2/TRBV6-3	NA	16	TRBD2	TRBJ2-5	TGTGCCAGCAGTGGACTAGCGGACACGGGCTGGGAGACCCAGTACTTC	CASSGLADTGWETQYF
TRBV15	NA	13	NA	TRBJ1-1	TGTGCCACCAGGGACAGCCCGAACACTGAAGCTTTCTTT	CATRDSPNTEAFF
TRBV5-4	NA	14	NA	TRBJ2-7	TGTGCCAGCAGCTTGGAACGATCTTCCTACGAGCAGTACTTC	CASSLERSSYEQYF
TRBV4-1	once	15	TRBD1	TRBJ1-1	TGCGCCAGCAGCCCAATGGGACAGGGGAACACTGAAGCTTTCTTT	CASSPMGQGNTEAFF
TRBV6-5	NA	13	NA	TRBJ1-2	TGTGCCAGCAGCTCCGGACCCCGGCGTGGTTACACCTTC	CASSSGPRRGYTF
TRBV6-2/TRBV6-3	NA	15	NA	TRBJ1-2	TGTGCCAGCAGTTCGACCGGGACCACCTCCCGCGGCTACACCTTC	CASSSTGTTSRGYTF
TRBV5-6	NA	16	NA	TRBJ2-6	TGTGCCAGCAGCTTGGGACAGGCTTCTGGGGCCAACGTCCTGACTTTC	CASSLGQASGANVLTF
TRBV11-3	NA	15	TRBD1	TRBJ2-3	TGTGCCAGCAGCATCCGGCAGGGGGGCACAGATACGCAGTATTTT	CASSIRQGGTDTQYF
TRBV9	NA	14	NA	TRBJ1-2	TGTGCCAGCAGCCGAGCTACCACCCCGGGGGGCTACACCTTC	CASSRATTPGGYTF
TRBV30	NA	13	NA	TRBJ2-3	TGTGCCTGGAGTGTATCGAGCACAGATACGCAGTATTTT	CAWSVSSTDTQYF
TRBV11-2	NA	16	TRBD2	TRBJ2-1	TGTGCCAGCAGCTCCAGACTAGCGGGGCCGGGGGATGAGCAGTTCTTC	CASSSRLAGPGDEQFF
TRBV7-2	NA	15	NA	TRBJ1-2	TGTGCCAGCAGCTCCCCCGACAAAGCTAACTATGGCTACACCTTC	CASSSPDKANYGYTF
TRBV7-2	NA	13	TRBD2	TRBJ2-1	TGTGCCAGCGGGACTAGCGGCCCTAATGAGCAGTTCTTC	CASGTSGPNEQFF
TRBV27	NA	14	NA	TRBJ2-3	TGTGCCAGCAGTTTTGGGGGGAGCACAGATACGCAGTATTTT	CASSFGGSTDTQYF
TRBV7-9	NA	14	NA	TRBJ2-2	TGTGCCAGCAACCCGTCCAACCCCCTGGGGGAGCTGTTTTTT	CASNPSNPLGELFF
TRBV21-1	NA	17	NA	TRBJ2-7	TGTGCCAGCAGCACATACCTAAGGACAGGGAGCTCCTACGAGCAGTACTTC	CASSTYLRTGSSYEQYF
TRBV2	NA	15	NA	TRBJ2-2	TGTGCCAGCAGTGAATCCGGGGGCCGCACCGGGGAGCTGTTTTTT	CASSESGGRTGELFF
TRBV30	NA	13	NA	TRBJ2-3	TGTGCCTGGAGTCTTGAGGGCAGAGATACGCAGTATTTT	CAWSLEGRDTQYF
TRBV30	NA	13	NA	TRBJ1-4	TGTGCCTCCGGGGGAGCGCCGAATGAAAAACTGTTTTTT	CASGGAPNEKLFF
TRBV4-3	NA	20	TRBD1	TRBJ1-6	TGCGCCAGCAGCCAAGACCGGGGGGGACCGGCGGGACAGCGTAATTCACCCCTCCACTTT	CASSQDRGGPAGQRNSPLHF
TRBV30	once	13	NA	TRBJ1-1	TGTGCCTGGAGTGGAGACACGAACACTGAAGCTTTCTTT	CAWSGDTNTEAFF
TRBV9	NA	13	TRBD1	TRBJ2-5	TGTGCCAGCAGCGTAACAGGGGGAGAGACCCAGTACTTC	CASSVTGGETQYF
TRBV11-2	NA	14	TRBD2	TRBJ2-7	TGTGCTGTCGGGGAGCGGGGGGGCCTGGGTGAGCAGTACTTC	CAVGERGGLGEQYF
TRBV19	NA	13	NA	TRBJ2-3	TGTGCCAGTAATGAGCGTCCCACAGATACGCAGTATTTT	CASNERPTDTQYF
TRBV19	NA	16	NA	TRBJ1-2	TGTGCCAGTAGTGAGGGCGGGGGCAGCGGGGGCTATGGCTACACCTTC	CASSEGGGSGGYGYTF
TRBV6-5	NA	11	NA	TRBJ2-4	TGTGCCAGCGGTTCCAAAAACATTCAGTACTTC	CASGSKNIQYF
TRBV19	NA	16	NA	TRBJ1-6	TGTGCCAGTAGTGTGTATAGACCAGGGGAGGTTTCACCCCTCCACTTT	CASSVYRPGEVSPLHF
TRBV5-1	NA	14	NA	TRBJ1-4	TGCGCCAGCAGCTTGCAGGGGCAGGATGAAAAACTGTTTTTT	CASSLQGQDEKLFF
TRBV7-3	NA	16	NA	TRBJ2-3	NA	CASSFGPGLGTDTQYF
TRBV6-1	NA	15	NA	TRBJ2-3	TGTGCCAGCAGTGATACTGTTTTGAGGACAGATACGCAGTATTTT	CASSDTVLRTDTQYF
TRBV5-4	NA	17	TRBD2	TRBJ2-2	TGTGCCAGCAGCTTCTTCCCTAGCGGGGGGGCAGGCGGGGAGCTGTTTTTT	CASSFFPSGGAGGELFF
TRBV4-2	NA	14	NA	TRBJ1-1	TGTGCCAGCAGCCAAGATCCGGGGGCAGATGAAGCTTTCTTT	CASSQDPGADEAFF